The entry that follows covers one T cell receptor beta chain sequence. This sample was taken from a study of blood T cell repertoires in COVID-19. Overall study context: T cells, B-cell-depleted T cells, or PBMCs supplied cDNA or gDNA.

Some clones are missing from TCRdb's copy, which holds only in-frame ones; the method was immunoSEQ multiplex PCR. The repertoire holds about 220,000 clones, approximately 86% seen once, with 2.6% in the top ten. This CDR3 has 15 amino acids. The J segment lost 4 bases and the V segment lost 2 bases, leaving 4 bases of the junction unmatched. From germline, CDR1 is LGHNA and CDR2 YSLEER. The sequence derives from a woman under 40 with acute COVID-19. The sample comprised PBMCs or T cells enriched from blood (not recorded which). The V and J genes are TRBV4-3 and TRBJ1-2; 10 nucleotides match TRBD1. The CDR3 bases are TGCGCCAGCAGCCAAAGGGACAGGGGATTCTATGGCTACACCTTC. Translated, it gives CASSQRDRGFYGYTF.